This T cell receptor beta chain was sequenced for a study of cytomegalovirus exposure and HLA in healthy donors. Turning to the study itself: Roughly 85 million unique TCRs from HLA-typed donors made up an early data release.

Amplification used 60 Vbeta primers and 13 Jbeta primers. TCRdb's copy holds only in-frame clones and misses some; the assay was immunoSEQ multiplex PCR. The sample totals 130,000 or so clones. About this clone itself: What it recognizes is unknown.

Findings of the study overall: Cytomegalovirus-associated status was assigned to more than 150 TCR beta chains. As a later analysis showed, several of the most significant clusters appeared to be linked to common viral pathogens.

CDR1 and CDR2 (germline): LNHDA, SQIVND (reference sequence). V shed 4 bases and J 10 bases; nucleotides not matched to a gene: 7. This CDR3 has 13 amino acids. The chain combines TRBV19 with TRBJ2-1, with TRBD2 matching 7 bases. This TCR was sampled from a man aged 18 to 30 in good health and CMV-seronegative. Sample: PBMCs. The CDR3 nucleotides read TGTGCCAGTAGTACTGGATGGGGGGGAGAGCAGTTCTTC. Encoded protein: CASSTGWGGEQFF.